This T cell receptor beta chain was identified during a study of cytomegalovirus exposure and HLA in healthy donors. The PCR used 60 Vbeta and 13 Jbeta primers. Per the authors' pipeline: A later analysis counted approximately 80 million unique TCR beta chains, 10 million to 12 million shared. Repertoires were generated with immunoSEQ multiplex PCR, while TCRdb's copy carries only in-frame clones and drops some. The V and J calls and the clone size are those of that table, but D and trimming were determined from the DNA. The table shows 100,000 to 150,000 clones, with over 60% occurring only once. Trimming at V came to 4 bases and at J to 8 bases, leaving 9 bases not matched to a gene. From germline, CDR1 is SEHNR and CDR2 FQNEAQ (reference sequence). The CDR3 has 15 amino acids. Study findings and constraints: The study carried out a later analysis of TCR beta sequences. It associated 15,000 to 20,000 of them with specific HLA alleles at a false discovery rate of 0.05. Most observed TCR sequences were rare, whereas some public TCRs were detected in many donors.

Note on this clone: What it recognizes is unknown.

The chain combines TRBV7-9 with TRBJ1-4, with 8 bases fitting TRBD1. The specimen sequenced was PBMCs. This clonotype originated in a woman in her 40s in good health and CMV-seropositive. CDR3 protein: CASSSGQGSREKLFF. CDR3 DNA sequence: TGTGCCAGCAGCTCCGGACAGGGATCTAGGGAAAAACTGTTTTTT.